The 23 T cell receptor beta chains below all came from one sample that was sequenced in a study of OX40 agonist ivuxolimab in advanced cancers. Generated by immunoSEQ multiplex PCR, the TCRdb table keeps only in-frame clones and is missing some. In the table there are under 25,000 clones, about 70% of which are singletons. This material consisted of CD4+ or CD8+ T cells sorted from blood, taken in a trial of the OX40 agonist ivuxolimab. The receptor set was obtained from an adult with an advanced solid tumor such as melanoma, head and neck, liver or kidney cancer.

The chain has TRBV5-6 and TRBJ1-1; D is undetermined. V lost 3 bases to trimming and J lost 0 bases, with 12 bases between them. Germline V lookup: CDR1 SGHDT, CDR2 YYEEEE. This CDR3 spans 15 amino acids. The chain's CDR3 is CASSSALWLNTEAFF. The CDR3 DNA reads TGTGCCAGCAGCTCGGCATTATGGTTGAACACTGAAGCTTTCTTT. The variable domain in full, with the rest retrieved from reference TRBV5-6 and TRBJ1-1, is DAGVTQSPTHLIKTRGQQVTLRCSPKSGHDTVSWYQQALGQGPQFIFQYYEEEERQRGNFPDRFSGHQFPNYSSELNVNALLLGDSALYLCASSSALWLNTEAFFGQGTRLTVV.

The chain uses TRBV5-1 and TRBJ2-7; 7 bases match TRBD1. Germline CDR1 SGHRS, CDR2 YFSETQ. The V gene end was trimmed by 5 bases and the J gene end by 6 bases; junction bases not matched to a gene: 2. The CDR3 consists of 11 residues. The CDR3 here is CASSRGLEQYF. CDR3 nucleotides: TGCGCCAGCAGTAGGGGGCTCGAGCAGTACTTC.

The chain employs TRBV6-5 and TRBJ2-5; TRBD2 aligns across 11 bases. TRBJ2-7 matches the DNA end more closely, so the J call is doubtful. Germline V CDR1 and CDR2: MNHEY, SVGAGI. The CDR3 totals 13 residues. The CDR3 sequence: CASSGTSGYEQYF. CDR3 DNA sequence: TGTGCCAGCAGTGGGACTAGCGGCTACGAGCAGTACTTC.

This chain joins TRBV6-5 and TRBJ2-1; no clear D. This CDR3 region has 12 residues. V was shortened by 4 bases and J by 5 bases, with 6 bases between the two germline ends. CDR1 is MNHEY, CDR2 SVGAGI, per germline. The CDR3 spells CASSFTNNEQFF. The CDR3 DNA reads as TGTGCCAGCAGTTTTACTAACAATGAGCAGTTCTTC.

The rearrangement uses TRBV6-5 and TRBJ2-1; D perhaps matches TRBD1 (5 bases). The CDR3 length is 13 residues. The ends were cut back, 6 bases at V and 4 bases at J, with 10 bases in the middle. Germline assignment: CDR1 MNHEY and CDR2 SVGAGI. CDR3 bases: TGTGCCAGCAGGGACAACCCTTACAATGAGCAGTTCTTC. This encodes CASRDNPYNEQFF.

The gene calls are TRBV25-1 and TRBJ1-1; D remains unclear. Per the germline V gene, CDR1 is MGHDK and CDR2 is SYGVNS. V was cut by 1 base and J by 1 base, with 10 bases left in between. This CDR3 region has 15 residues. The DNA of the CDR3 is TGTGCCAGCAGTGAATCGCCAGTGGAGAACACTGAAGCTTTCTTT. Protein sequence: CASSESPVENTEAFF.

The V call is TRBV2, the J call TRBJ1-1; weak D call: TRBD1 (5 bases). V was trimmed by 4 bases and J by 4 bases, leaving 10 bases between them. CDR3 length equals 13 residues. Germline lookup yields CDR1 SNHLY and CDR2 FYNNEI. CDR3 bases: TGTGCCAGCAGTGGAGGGGACGGCACTGAAGCTTTCTTT. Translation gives CASSGGDGTEAFF. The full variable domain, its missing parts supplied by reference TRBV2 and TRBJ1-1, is EPEVTQTPSHQVTQMGQEVILRCVPISNHLYFYWYRQILGQKVEFLVSFYNNEISEKSEIFDDQFSVERPDGSNFTLKIRSTKLEDSAMYFCASSGGDGTEAFFGQGTRLTVV.

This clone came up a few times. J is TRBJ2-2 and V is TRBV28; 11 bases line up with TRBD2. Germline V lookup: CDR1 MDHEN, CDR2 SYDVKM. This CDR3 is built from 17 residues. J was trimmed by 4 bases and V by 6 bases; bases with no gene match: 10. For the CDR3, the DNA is TGTGCCAGCAGCCGAACACTAGCGGGGGACAGCACCGGGGAGCTGTTTTTT. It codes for CASSRTLAGDSTGELFF.

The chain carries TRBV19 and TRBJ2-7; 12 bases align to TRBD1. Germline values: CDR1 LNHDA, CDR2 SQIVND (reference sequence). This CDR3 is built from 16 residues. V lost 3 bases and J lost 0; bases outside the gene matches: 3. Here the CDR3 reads CASSIGDRGPSYEQYF. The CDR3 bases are TGTGCCAGTAGTATCGGGGACAGGGGGCCCTCCTACGAGCAGTACTTC.

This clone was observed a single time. CDR3 nucleotides: TGTGCCAGCAGCCCGACAGGGACCCCTAGGGAAAAACTGTTTTTT. It codes for CASSPTGTPREKLFF. The V gene is TRBV5-6, the J gene TRBJ1-4, with 7 bases matching TRBD1. In germline, CDR1 is SGHDT, CDR2 YYEEEE. The V and J ends lost 4 bases and 8 bases, in that order; junction bases with no gene match: 11. The CDR3 has 15 residues.

The CDR3 DNA follows: TGCGCCAGCAGCTTGACTCTTAGCAGCACAGATACGCAGTATTTT. Translation: CASSLTLSSTDTQYF. The V and J genes are TRBV5-1 and TRBJ2-3; D gene uncertain. Germline V gives CDR1 SGHRS, CDR2 YFSETQ. The CDR3 covers 15 residues. Trimming removed 1 base at V and 0 bases at J, with 9 bases between.

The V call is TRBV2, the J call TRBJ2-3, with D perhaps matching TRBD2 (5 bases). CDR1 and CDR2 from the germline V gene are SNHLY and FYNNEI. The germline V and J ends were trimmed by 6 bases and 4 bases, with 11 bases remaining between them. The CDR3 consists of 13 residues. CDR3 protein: CASSGRRADTQYF. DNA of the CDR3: TGTGCCAGCAGCGGAAGGCGGGCAGATACGCAGTATTTT.

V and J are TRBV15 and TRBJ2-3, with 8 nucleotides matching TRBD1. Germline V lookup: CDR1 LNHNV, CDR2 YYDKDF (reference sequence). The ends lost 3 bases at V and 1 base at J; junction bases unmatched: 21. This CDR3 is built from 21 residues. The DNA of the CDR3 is TGTGCCACCAGCAGCCTAACCCCGGGACAGGTCGGGGAGAACGGCACAGATACGCAGTATTTT. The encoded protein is CATSSLTPGQVGENGTDTQYF.

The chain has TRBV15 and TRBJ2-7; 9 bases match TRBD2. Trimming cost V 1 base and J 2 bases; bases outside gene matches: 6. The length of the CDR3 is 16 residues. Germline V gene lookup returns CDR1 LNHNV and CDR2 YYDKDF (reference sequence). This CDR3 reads CATSRGWAGGPYEQYF. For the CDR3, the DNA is TGTGCCACCAGCAGAGGGTGGGCGGGAGGGCCCTACGAGCAGTACTTC. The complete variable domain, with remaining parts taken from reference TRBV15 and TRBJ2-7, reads DAMVIQNPRYQVTQFGKPVTLSCSQTLNHNVMYWYQQKSSQAPKLLFHYYDKDFNNEADTPDNFQSRRPNTSFCFLDIRSPGLGDTAMYLCATSRGWAGGPYEQYFGPGTRLTVT.

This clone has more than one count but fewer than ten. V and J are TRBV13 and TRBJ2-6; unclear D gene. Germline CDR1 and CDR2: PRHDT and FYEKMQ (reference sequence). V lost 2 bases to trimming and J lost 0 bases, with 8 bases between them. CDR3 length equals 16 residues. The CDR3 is CASSLTVSSGANVLTF. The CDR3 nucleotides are TGTGCCAGCAGCTTAACGGTGAGCTCTGGGGCCAACGTCCTGACTTTC.

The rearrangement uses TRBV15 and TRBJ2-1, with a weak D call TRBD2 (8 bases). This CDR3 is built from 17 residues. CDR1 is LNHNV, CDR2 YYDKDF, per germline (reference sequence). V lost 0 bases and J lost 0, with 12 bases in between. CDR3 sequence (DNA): TGTGCCACCAGCAGAGATCGGGAGGGGGCCTCCTACAATGAGCAGTTCTTC. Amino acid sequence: CATSRDREGASYNEQFF.

DNA of the CDR3: TGTGCCAGCAGCCCCGTCGGGGACAGGGGGAGGAATGAGCAGTTCTTC. It encodes CASSPVGDRGRNEQFF. V usage is TRBV21-1 and J usage is TRBJ2-1; whether TRBD1, the table's D call, matches the DNA was not checked. TRBV21-1 is flagged as a pseudogene. The CDR3 sequence is 16 residues long.

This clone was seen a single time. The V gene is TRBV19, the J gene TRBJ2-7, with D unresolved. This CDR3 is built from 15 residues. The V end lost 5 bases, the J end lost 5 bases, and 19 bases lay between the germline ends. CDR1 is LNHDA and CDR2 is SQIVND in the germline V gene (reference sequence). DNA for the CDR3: TGTGCCAGTAGTGCCAGGAGACTGGGTCGCAACGAGCAGTACTTC. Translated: CASSARRLGRNEQYF.

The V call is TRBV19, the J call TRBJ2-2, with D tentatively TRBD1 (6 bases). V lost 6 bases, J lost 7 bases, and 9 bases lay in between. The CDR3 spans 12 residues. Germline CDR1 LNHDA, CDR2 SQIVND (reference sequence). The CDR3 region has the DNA TGTGCCAGTAGCTTAGGGGGCGGGGAGCTGTTTTTT. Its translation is CASSLGGGELFF.

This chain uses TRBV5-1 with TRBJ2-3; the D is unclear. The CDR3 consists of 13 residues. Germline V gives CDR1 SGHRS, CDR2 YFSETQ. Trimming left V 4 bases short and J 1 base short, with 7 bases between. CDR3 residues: CASSGEGTDTQYF. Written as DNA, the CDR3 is TGCGCCAGCAGCGGAGAGGGCACAGATACGCAGTATTTT.

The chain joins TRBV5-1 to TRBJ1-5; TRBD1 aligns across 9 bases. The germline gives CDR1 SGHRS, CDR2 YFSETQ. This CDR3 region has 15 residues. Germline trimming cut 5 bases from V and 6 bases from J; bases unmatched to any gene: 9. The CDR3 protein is CASRPGQGTGQPQHF. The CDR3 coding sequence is TGCGCCAGCAGGCCGGGACAGGGTACAGGTCAGCCCCAGCATTTT.

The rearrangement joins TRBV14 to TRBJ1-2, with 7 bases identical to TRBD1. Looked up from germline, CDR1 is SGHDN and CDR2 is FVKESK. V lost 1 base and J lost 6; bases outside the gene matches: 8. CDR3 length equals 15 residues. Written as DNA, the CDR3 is TGTGCCAGCAGCCAAGGGACAGGCTGGGGGAATGGCTACACCTTC. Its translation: CASSQGTGWGNGYTF.

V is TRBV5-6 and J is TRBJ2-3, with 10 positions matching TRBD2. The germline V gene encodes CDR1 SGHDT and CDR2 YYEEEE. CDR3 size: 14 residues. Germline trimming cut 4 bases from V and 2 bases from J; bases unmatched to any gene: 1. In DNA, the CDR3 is TGTGCCAGCAGCGGGACTAGCGACACAGATACGCAGTATTTT. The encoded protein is CASSGTSDTDTQYF.